This TCR beta chain was sequenced for a study of long-term antiretroviral therapy in people with HIV. Study information: First collections came about a decade before the 2015 immediate-ART recommendation.

The run of the v3.0 immunoSEQ assay was at survey level. The table came from immunoSEQ multiplex PCR; TCRdb's copy has only in-frame clones and leaves some out. Of 20,000 to 30,000 clones listed, around 80% are singletons. Every one of the donors gave at least one pre-ART PBMC sample and at least two post-ART PBMC samples. With 5 bases removed from V and 2 bases from J, the gap between germline ends came to 24 bases. CDR3 length: 18 amino acids. From germline, CDR1 is SGHTA and CDR2 FQGNSA. This receptor was identified in a woman aged 35 to 49 with HIV. The chain has TRBV7-2 and TRBJ1-2; D gene uncertain. The sample was unsorted PBMCs, taken 1.2 years after starting antiretroviral therapy. The CDR3, as DNA: TGTGCCAGCAGCCGTCGGGGTACCCCTTCTGACGCAAACTATGGCTACACCTTC. Its protein product is CASSRRGTPSDANYGYTF.